This T cell receptor (beta chain) was observed in a study of blood T cells in healthy people across ages. Primers used in a second PCR of roughly 7 to 12 cycles were a sample-barcoded 5' primer and a J-beta primer mix. One entry per CDR3 protein results from TCRdb running MiXCR on the 5' RACE reads. The table records approximately 800,000 distinct CDR3 sequences, roughly 25% of them present only once. Trimming stripped 0 bases from V and 3 bases from J, with 14 bases between. The germline CDR1 and CDR2 sequences are MGHRA and YSYEKL. This CDR3 region has 17 residues. Per sample, at least 5 micrograms of total RNA were extracted. This sample also belongs to another study, concerning T cells of mothers and their children.

The sequence was collected from a boy younger than 18 in good health. Sequenced: blood. This chain joins TRBV4-1 and TRBJ2-2, with D possibly matching TRBD1 (5 bases). CDR3 bases: TGCGCCAGCAGCCAAGATGGGGTAGGGGTGTACACCGGGGAGCTGTTTTTT. As protein: CASSQDGVGVYTGELFF.